This T cell receptor beta chain was retrieved from a study of blood T cell repertoires in COVID-19. In the authors' methods: Estimation of nucleated cell counts was performed using reference gene primer amplification. The protocol was immunoSEQ multiplex PCR, while the TCRdb copy is restricted to in-frame clones and leaves out a portion. V, J and clone size were drawn from that table, and D and trimming were deduced from the DNA. Of roughly 40,000 clones in the sample, 80% were seen once. The CDR3 is 11 amino acids. The V gene's germline CDR1 is DFQATT and CDR2 SNEGSKA (reference sequence). V was clipped by 7 bases and J by 1 base, with 6 bases between them.

The sequence was collected from a man in his sixties or seventies with acute or convalescent COVID-19. Sequenced material: peripheral blood. V and J are TRBV20-1 and TRBJ2-3; D unresolved. Here the CDR3 reads CSVAGTDTQYF. CDR3 nucleotide sequence: TGCAGTGTGGCGGGCACAGATACGCAGTATTTT.